These T cell receptor beta chains were read from a single sample in a study of early T cells in non-severe SARS-CoV-2 infection. TCRdb re-derived calls from the 5' RACE reads in MiXCR, one entry per CDR3 protein. The top ten hold roughly 4% of the sample, which has 39,000 or so distinct CDR3 sequences, 5.5% to 7% seen once. The sequencing used whole blood, collected at baseline. These TCRs come from an adult who was a healthcare worker with PCR-confirmed SARS-CoV-2 infection or an uninfected control (not recorded which). The CDR3 runs from the conserved cysteine through the conserved F or W. D genes are given only for firm matches. Some rows mark clone size as missing; the rest say once, few, many or name a class of expanded clone.

J gene	V gene	clone size	D gene	CDR3 protein	CDR3 DNA
TRBJ2-4	TRBV12-3/TRBV12-4	many	-	CASSFTRAGIQYF	TGTGCCAGCAGTTTTACCAGGGCAGGCATTCAGTACTTC
TRBJ2-3	TRBV19	many	-	CASSISGAGADTQYF	TGTGCCAGTAGTATATCGGGGGCGGGGGCAGATACGCAGTATTTT
TRBJ1-5	TRBV27	many	TRBD1	CASRSGQGGTQPQHF	TGTGCCAGCAGGTCAGGACAGGGGGGTACTCAGCCCCAGCATTTT
TRBJ1-1	TRBV20-1	many	-	CSARDRDSPGNTEAFF	TGCAGTGCTAGAGATCGAGACAGCCCCGGGAACACTGAAGCTTTCTTT
TRBJ1-6	TRBV13	many	TRBD1	CASSAGQGPNSPLHF	TGTGCCAGCAGCGCCGGACAGGGCCCTAATTCACCCCTCCACTTT
TRBJ2-3	TRBV20-1	many	TRBD2	CSAGETSGKADTQYF	TGCAGTGCTGGGGAGACTAGCGGGAAAGCAGATACGCAGTATTTT
TRBJ2-2	TRBV5-4	many	-	CASSPGGGAGLTGELFF	TGTGCCAGCAGTCCCGGAGGGGGGGCCGGTCTGACGGGGGAGCTGTTTTTT
TRBJ2-5	TRBV27	-	TRBD2	CASSQGLATNKETQYF	TGTGCCAGCAGCCAGGGACTAGCGACCAACAAAGAGACCCAGTACTTC
TRBJ2-1	TRBV19	many	-	CATLGRRNEQFF	TGTGCCACCCTAGGACGGCGCAATGAGCAGTTCTTC
TRBJ2-3	TRBV7-8	many	TRBD2	CASSLGASGRRPEDTQYF	TGTGCCAGCAGCTTAGGGGCTAGCGGGAGAAGGCCTGAAGATACGCAGTATTTT
TRBJ2-1	TRBV14	few	TRBD2	CASSPSGRGYNEQFF	TGTGCCAGCAGCCCTAGCGGGAGAGGGTACAATGAGCAGTTCTTC
TRBJ2-3	TRBV7-2	-	TRBD2	CASSLAGLGADTQYF	TGTGCCAGCAGCCTTGCGGGACTAGGGGCAGATACGCAGTATTTT